The 18 T cell receptor beta chains below come from one sample, sequenced in a study of T cells expressing NK-cell markers. Reprocessing the 5' RACE reads, TCRdb reports a single entry for every CDR3 protein and omits DNA. The ten top clones account for 7.3%, within a sample of more than 400,000 distinct CDR3 sequences. Input material: blood T cells: a sorted CD56 or NKG2C T cell subset, CD4+ or CD8+ T cells, or bulk PBMC T cells (not recorded which). The receptors come from a woman aged 18 to 75 in good health.

The V gene is TRBV12-3 or TRBV12-4, the J gene TRBJ2-3; TCRdb names TRBD2, which stays unverified in the absence of DNA. The length of the CDR3 is 17 residues. CDR3: CASTASRTSGGAETQYF.

The chain couples TRBV6-2 or TRBV6-3 to TRBJ1-1; TCRdb's D call, TRBD1, is unchecked because there is no DNA. The CDR3 contains 17 residues. Germline V gives CDR1 MNHEY, CDR2 SVGEGT. The CDR3 here is CASRPGQAGVMNTEAFF.

The chain uses TRBV5-4 and TRBJ2-3; TCRdb indicates TRBD1, and absent DNA this call remains unverified. CDR3 length equals 14 residues. Germline V lookup: CDR1 SGHNT, CDR2 YYREEE (reference sequence). CDR3 amino acids: CASSPGQDLNTQYF.

This chain connects TRBV2 to TRBJ1-5. Germline V gene data show CDR1 as SNHLY and CDR2 as FYNNEI. The CDR3 has 13 residues. The CDR3 here is CASSVEGSQPQHF.

The J gene is TRBJ2-1, the V gene TRBV12-3 or TRBV12-4. The CDR3 length is 13 residues. CDR3 amino acids: CASSFSVPNEQFF.

The chain carries TRBV21-1 and TRBJ2-5; TCRdb picks TRBD1, but there is no DNA to check that call. TRBV21-1 is listed as a pseudogene. The length of the CDR3 is 13 residues. This CDR3 reads CAGLTGIQETQYF.

The genes are TRBV12-3 or TRBV12-4 and TRBJ2-1; the TCRdb D gene call, TRBD2, has no DNA to confirm it. The CDR3 runs to 17 residues. The CDR3: CASSPSGHTRGVNEQFF.

CDR3 protein: CASSPWEGRSNEQFF. V usage is TRBV12-3 or TRBV12-4 and J usage is TRBJ2-1; TCRdb proposes TRBD2, but this gene call is untestable without DNA. This CDR3 is built from 15 residues.

The chain couples TRBV5-5 to TRBJ1-5. The CDR3 has 16 amino acids. Germline-derived CDR1 and CDR2 are SGHKS and YYEKEE (reference sequence). The CDR3 protein is CASSLEVKYSNQPQHF.

J is TRBJ1-2 and V is TRBV12-3 or TRBV12-4. The CDR3 covers 13 residues. The CDR3 reads CASREGPTPGYTF.

The V call is TRBV20-1, the J call TRBJ2-1; TCRdb picks TRBD2, but there is no DNA to check that call. This CDR3 is built from 15 residues. Germline V gives CDR1 DFQATT, CDR2 SNEGSKA (reference sequence). The CDR3 here is CSAGGDSGMYNEQFF.

The genes are TRBV20-1 and TRBJ2-5; TCRdb calls TRBD1, which cannot be checked without DNA. The CDR3 contains 14 residues. Germline CDR1 reads DFQATT; CDR2 reads SNEGSKA (reference sequence). The CDR3 is CSARGGDSRETQYF.

The chain carries TRBV5-6 and TRBJ1-2. The CDR3 spans 14 residues. Germline V gives CDR1 SGHDT, CDR2 YYEEEE. The CDR3 loop reads CASSLVAAVYGYTF.

The chain carries TRBV7-2 and TRBJ1-1; absent DNA, TCRdb's TRBD1 call cannot be checked. In germline, CDR1 is SGHTA, CDR2 FQGNSA. The CDR3 contains 12 residues. CDR3 loop: CASSQGMSMAFF.

The rearrangement joins TRBV10-3 to TRBJ2-1; TCRdb's D call, TRBD1, is unchecked because there is no DNA. This CDR3 has 14 residues. CDR1 and CDR2 (germline): ENHRY, SYGVKD. The CDR3 here is CAISESDSYNEQFF.

This chain joins TRBV20-1 and TRBJ1-6; without DNA, the TCRdb call of TRBD1 cannot be checked. CDR3 size: 17 residues. Germline CDR1 DFQATT, CDR2 SNEGSKA (reference sequence). The CDR3 spells CSARMAGGALYPSPLHF.

The rearrangement uses TRBV20-1 and TRBJ1-3. Germline V CDR1 and CDR2: DFQATT, SNEGSKA (reference sequence). CDR3 length equals 14 residues. The CDR3 protein is CSARDSSSGNTIYF.

This chain connects TRBV5-1 to TRBJ2-7; TCRdb gives TRBD1 as the D gene, but with no DNA this cannot be confirmed. Germline values: CDR1 SGHRS, CDR2 YFSETQ. This CDR3 contains 15 residues. CDR3: CASRPGRTGVYEQYF.